This T cell receptor beta chain comes out of a study of blood T cells in healthy people across ages. The CDR3 sequence is 14 residues long. V shed 6 bases and J 0 bases; nucleotides not matched to a gene: 5. Each sample yielded at least 6 micrograms of PBMC total RNA. Overall study results and limits: Across the age range, TCR beta diversity per million T cells fell in a roughly linear way.

Turning to this clonotype: The antigen is unknown.

PCR was performed a second time for 7 to 11 cycles using a sample-barcoded 5' primer and a J-beta primer mix. Each CDR3 protein is one row after TCRdb ran MiXCR on the 5' RACE reads. Here the sample spans hundreds of thousands of distinct CDR3 sequences, around 36% being singletons. Material: blood. The rearrangement joins TRBV12-3 or TRBV12-4 to TRBJ2-7, with 7 bases matching TRBD1. The sequence was collected from a man between 18 and 35 years old in good health. This CDR3 reads CASRKQGSSYEQYF. CDR3 nucleotide sequence: TGTGCCAGCAGGAAACAGGGGAGCTCCTACGAGCAGTACTTC.